Here is one T cell receptor beta chain with its context. Germline CDR1 and CDR2: LNHDA and SQIVND (reference sequence). The CDR3 runs to 18 residues. The V end was cut by 4 bases, the J end by 5 bases, with 24 bases between. The sample originates from a study of preoperative IRX-2 immunotherapy in early breast cancer. The treatment: preoperative locoregional IRX-2 cytokine immunotherapy. Preoperative locoregional IRX-2 cytokine immunotherapy was tested in the phase Ib source study. Method: immunoSEQ multiplex PCR; TCRdb's copy keeps in-frame clones and lacks some. The repertoire holds about 11,000 clones, with roughly 80% as singletons.

The sequence was obtained from a human donor with breast cancer. The chain uses TRBV19 and TRBJ1-5, with no clear D. Sequencing used lymph node tissue, obtained before IRX-2 immunotherapy. CDR3 DNA sequence: TGTGCCAGTAGTACCCCCGGTAAAATTGGTATTGTCGATCAGCCCCAGCATTTT. Its translation: CASSTPGKIGIVDQPQHF. The full variable domain, its missing parts supplied by reference TRBV19 and TRBJ1-5, is DGGITQSPKYLFRKEGQNVTLSCEQNLNHDAMYWYRQDPGQGLRLIYYSQIVNDFQKGDIAEGYSVSREKKESFPLTVTSAQKNPTAFYLCASSTPGKIGIVDQPQHFGDGTRLSIL.